This T cell receptor (beta chain) originates from a study of Ad26.COV2.S vaccination and SARS-CoV-2 variants. Some clones are missing from TCRdb's copy, which holds only in-frame ones; the method was immunoSEQ multiplex PCR. The sample has about 440,000 clones; about 92% are singletons. The treatment was: 15 to 20 received Ad26.COV2.S at low or high dose, single or two shots; roughly 5 received placebo; per-sample allocation not given. Day 63 after the first vaccine or placebo injection was the time point for sampling. The CDR3 spans 15 residues. V gave up 3 bases and J gave up 4 bases; unmatched junction bases: 6. From germline, CDR1 is LNHNV and CDR2 YYDKDF (reference sequence).

The sample consisted of peripheral blood, taken in a trial of Ad26.COV2.S vaccine versus placebo. The sequence was collected from a person aged 18 to 59 who received the Ad26.COV2.S COVID-19 vaccine or a placebo. The chain couples TRBV15 to TRBJ2-5; 9 bases match TRBD2. CDR3 protein: CATSRSGREGETQYF. Here the CDR3 DNA reads TGTGCCACCAGCAGGTCAGGGCGGGAGGGAGAGACCCAGTACTTC.